Given below is one T cell receptor beta chain in context. The sample originates from a study of blood T cell repertoires in COVID-19. Background on the study: Sites across the United States, Italy and Spain contributed samples from acute and convalescent COVID-19. In each case, the material was cDNA or gDNA derived from T cells, B-cell-depleted T cells, or PBMCs.

CDR1 and CDR2 from the germline V gene are SGHVS and FQNEAQ. The V and J ends lost 6 bases and 3 bases respectively, with 19 bases between them. The CDR3 covers 16 residues. Original methodology: Scientists estimated how many nucleated cells there were by amplifying reference gene primers. Using immunoSEQ multiplex PCR, the repertoire was profiled, and TCRdb retains in-frame clones only, with some absent. That table gives V, J and clone size, and the DNA gave D and trimming. The sample has under 200,000 clones; approximately 90% are singletons. This chain uses TRBV7-8 with TRBJ2-3; D might be TRBD1 (6 bases). Material: peripheral blood. This clonotype originated in a woman aged 60-75 years who had recovered from COVID-19. CDR3: CASSRGGGRGTDTQYF. The DNA of the CDR3 is TGTGCCAGCAGTCGTGGGGGCGGGCGAGGAACAGATACGCAGTATTTT. The variable domain in full, completed from reference TRBV7-8 and TRBJ2-3, reads GAGVSQSPRYKVAKRGQDVALRCDPISGHVSLFWYQQALGQGPEFLTYFQNEAQLDKSGLPSDRFFAERPEGSVSTLKIQRTQQEDSAVYLCASSRGGGRGTDTQYFGPGTRLTVL.